Included here is one T cell receptor (beta chain) sequence, with context. Germline lookup yields CDR1 LGHDT and CDR2 YNNKEL (reference sequence). V lost 4 bases and J lost 0, with 10 bases in between. The CDR3 has 15 amino acids. In the authors' methods: Nucleated cell counts were estimated from reference gene primer amplification. Measured with immunoSEQ multiplex PCR; TCRdb has only the in-frame clones, and not every one. For V, J and clone size, that table is used; D and trimming come from the DNA. The sample carries roughly 77,000 clones, approximately 85% recorded once. The sample comes from a study of blood T cell repertoires in COVID-19. Overall study: Researchers got acute and convalescent COVID-19 samples from the United States, Italy and Spain. From T cells, B-cell-depleted T cells, or PBMCs came the material, which was cDNA or gDNA.

This clonotype originated in a human donor in a cohort sampled during active COVID-19. Sequenced material: peripheral blood. This chain links TRBV3-1 (or the pseudogene TRBV3-2) with TRBJ1-5, with D unclear. Written as DNA, the CDR3 is TGTGCCAGCAGCCGGGGAGGGAATAGCAATCAGCCCCAGCATTTT. As protein: CASSRGGNSNQPQHF.